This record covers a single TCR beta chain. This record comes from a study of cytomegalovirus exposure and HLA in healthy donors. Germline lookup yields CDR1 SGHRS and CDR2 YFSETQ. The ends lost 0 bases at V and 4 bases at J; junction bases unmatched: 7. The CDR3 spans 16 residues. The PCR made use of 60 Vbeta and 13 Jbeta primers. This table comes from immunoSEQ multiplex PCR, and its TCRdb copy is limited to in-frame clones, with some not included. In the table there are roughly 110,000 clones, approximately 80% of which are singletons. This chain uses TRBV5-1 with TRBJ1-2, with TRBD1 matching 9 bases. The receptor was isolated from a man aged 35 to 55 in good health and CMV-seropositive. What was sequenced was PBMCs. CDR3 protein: CASSLVGQGGAYGYTF. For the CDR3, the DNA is TGCGCCAGCAGCTTGGTGGGACAGGGAGGGGCCTATGGCTACACCTTC.